The rows below give T cell receptor beta chains drawn from one sample of a study of cytomegalovirus exposure and HLA in healthy donors. Method: immunoSEQ multiplex PCR; TCRdb's copy keeps in-frame clones and lacks some. Here the sample table reports some 60,000 clones. Source material: PBMCs. The source is a male donor in good health and CMV-seronegative. CDR3s include the opening cysteine and the closing phenylalanine or tryptophan. A D gene is named only where the DNA matches it firmly.

TRBV7-7	TRBJ2-5	TRBD1	CASSLQGQETQYF	TGTGCTAGCAGCTTACAGGGGCAAGAGACCCAGTACTTC
TRBV7-9	TRBJ1-2	TRBD1	CASSLAGGVNYGYTF	TGTGCCAGCAGCTTAGCAGGGGGCGTGAACTATGGCTACACCTTC
TRBV19	TRBJ2-1	TRBD2	CASSTSGIPLGEQFF	TGTGCCAGTAGTACTAGCGGGATTCCCCTTGGTGAGCAGTTCTTC
TRBV19	TRBJ1-5	.	CASSTALAQPQHF	TGTGCCAGTAGTACTGCCCTGGCTCAGCCCCAGCATTTT
TRBV7-8	TRBJ1-5	.	CASSLVAGPGNQPQHF	TGTGCCAGCAGCTTAGTGGCGGGGCCCGGGAATCAGCCCCAGCATTTT
TRBV11-2	TRBJ2-1	.	CASSRVAGPYNEQFF	TGTGCCAGCAGTCGTGTGGCGGGCCCCTACAATGAGCAGTTCTTC
TRBV30	TRBJ1-6	TRBD1	CAWSVGGASYNSPLHF	TGTGCCTGGAGTGTAGGGGGCGCGTCCTATAATTCACCCCTCCACTTT
TRBV6-6	TRBJ2-5	.	CASSDQSGGETQYF	TGTGCCAGCTCGGACCAGAGCGGTGGAGAGACCCAGTACTTC
TRBV6-1	TRBJ2-1	.	CATEQQGDNEQFF	TGTGCCACCGAACAACAGGGCGACAATGAGCAGTTCTTC
TRBV9	TRBJ2-1	.	CASSVDPAGSYNEQFF	TGTGCCAGCAGCGTAGATCCAGCGGGCTCCTACAATGAGCAGTTCTTC
TRBV18	TRBJ2-1	.	CASSPRSQGFNNEQFF	TGTGCCAGCTCACCAAGGTCACAGGGCTTTAACAATGAGCAGTTCTTC
TRBV5-1	TRBJ2-2	.	CASSPGTQGPGELFF	TGCGCCAGCAGCCCTGGGACTCAAGGACCCGGGGAGCTGTTTTTT
TRBV7-9	TRBJ2-1	.	CASSYNRDPTNEQFF	TGTGCCAGCAGCTACAACAGGGATCCGACCAATGAGCAGTTCTTC
TRBV7-3	TRBJ1-4	.	CASSPGRGAFLEKLFF	TGTGCCAGCAGCCCCGGTCGGGGGGCCTTTCTTGAAAAACTGTTTTTT
TRBV18	TRBJ1-2	.	CASSLNRDYGYTF	TGTGCCAGCTCACTTAACAGGGACTATGGCTACACCTTC
TRBV28	TRBJ1-1	TRBD1	CASSSRTGLPLGTEAFF	TGTGCCAGCAGCTCCCGGACAGGCCTCCCCTTGGGGACTGAAGCTTTCTTT
TRBV7-2	TRBJ2-1	.	CASSLNSNYNEQFF	TGTGCCAGCAGCTTAAACAGCAATTACAATGAGCAGTTCTTC
TRBV4-3	TRBJ1-6	.	CASSLDGNNSPLHF	TGCGCCAGCAGCCTAGACGGGAATAATTCACCCCTCCACTTT
TRBV9	TRBJ2-2	TRBD2	CASSGGLAGGLYTGELFF	TGTGCCAGCAGCGGAGGACTAGCGGGAGGGCTATACACCGGGGAGCTGTTTTTT
TRBV19	TRBJ2-7	.	CASTPTGKGSYEQYF	TGTGCCAGTACCCCGACCGGGAAAGGGTCCTACGAGCAGTACTTC
TRBV10-3	TRBJ1-1	.	CAISEGHRGTEAFF	TGTGCCATCAGTGAGGGCCACAGAGGGACTGAAGCTTTCTTT
TRBV13	TRBJ2-1	TRBD2	CASSLTSGNEQFF	TGTGCCAGCAGCTTAACTAGCGGCAATGAGCAGTTCTTC
TRBV4-3	TRBJ1-2	TRBD1	CASSPGQGRGYGYTF	TGCGCCAGCAGCCCGGGACAGGGAAGAGGATATGGCTACACCTTC
TRBV6-5	TRBJ2-2	.	CASSYQGQGSGELFF	TGTGCCAGCAGTTATCAGGGGCAGGGGTCCGGGGAGCTGTTCTTT
TRBV7-8	TRBJ2-7	.	CASIPSWGLSSYEQYF	TGTGCCAGCATTCCAAGTTGGGGACTCAGCTCCTACGAGCAGTACTTC
TRBV29-1	TRBJ2-3	TRBD2	CSVERGYTDTQYF	TGCAGCGTTGAGCGGGGGTACACAGATACGCAGTATTTT
TRBV19	TRBJ1-2	TRBD1	CASSIVGTAYGYTF	TGTGCCAGTAGTATAGTAGGGACAGCATATGGCTACACCTTC
TRBV6-6	TRBJ1-2	TRBD1	CASSYSGTADYGYTF	TGTGCCAGCAGTTACTCAGGGACAGCGGACTATGGCTACACCTTC
TRBV7-9	TRBJ1-5	.	CASSRDLQPQHF	TGTGCCAGCAGCCGGGACTTACAGCCCCAGCATTTT